Presented here are 28 T cell receptor beta chains from one specimen sequenced in a study of regulatory T cells in long-lasting Graves disease. Time point in this sample: persistent/refractory GD, antithyroid drugs over 5 years with positive TRAb. With RNA extracted from PBMCs as input, the TCR library was made. Relying on iRepertoire HTBI primers and Arm-PCR of CDR3 regions, the team built TCR beta libraries. TCRdb re-called the multiplex PCR reads with MiXCR, one entry per CDR3 protein. The profile shows a few hundred thousand distinct CDR3 sequences, roughly 25% of them singletons. The specimen comprised peripheral blood mononuclear cells (PBMCs), sampled when the disease was refractory, from a patient treated with antithyroid drugs. The origin of the receptors is a woman between 40 and 50 years old with Graves disease.

This clonotype was observed many times. CDR3 sequence (DNA): TGCAGTGCTAGGACAGGGGGCTACGAGCAGTACTTC. The encoded protein is CSARTGGYEQYF. The chain uses TRBV20-1 and TRBJ2-7; 9 bases match TRBD1. In germline, CDR1 is DFQATT, CDR2 SNEGSKA (reference sequence). The CDR3 contains 12 residues. Unmatched junction bases numbered 0, after V lost 3 bases and J lost 3 bases.

The sample holds a few counts of this clonotype. This chain joins TRBV5-1 and TRBJ1-2; 7 bases line up with TRBD1. CDR3 length: 15 amino acids. CDR1 is SGHRS and CDR2 is YFSETQ in the germline V gene. With V trimmed by 4 bases and J by 4 bases, 10 bases remained unmatched. CDR3 nucleotide sequence: TGCGCCAGCAGCCAACAGGGGCCGGGGCCCTATGGCTACACCTTC. Translation: CASSQQGPGPYGYTF.

This clonotype was picked up a small number of times. The J gene is TRBJ2-7, the V gene TRBV27; D ambiguous. V shed 0 bases and J shed 3 bases, with 21 bases lying between them. The CDR3 covers 18 residues. CDR1 and CDR2 (germline): MNHEY, SMNVEV (reference sequence). The CDR3 DNA reads TGTGCCAGCAGTTTATCATTGGGCGTCAGGAGACCCTACTACGAGCAGTACTTC. This encodes CASSLSLGVRRPYYEQYF.

In its sample, this clonotype was seen many times. Since a much larger clone is just one base distant, this may be a read error. The genes are TRBV19 and TRBJ2-5; TRBD2 matches 10 bases. The ends lost 2 bases at V and 2 bases at J; junction bases unmatched: 2. This CDR3 has 15 residues. Germline CDR1 reads LNHDA; CDR2 reads SQIVND (reference sequence). CDR3 residues: CASSIRTSGQETQYF. The CDR3 nucleotides read TGTGCCAGTAGTATAAGGACTAGCGGACAAGAGACCCAGTACTTC.

This rearrangement joins TRBV7-9 to TRBJ1-6, with TRBD1 matching over 8 bases. Germline V CDR1 and CDR2: SEHNR, FQNEAQ (reference sequence). V lost 1 base, J lost 9 bases, and 8 bases stayed unmatched. The CDR3 has 16 amino acids. CDR3 protein: CASSLGSRTGISPLHF. Here the CDR3 DNA reads TGTGCCAGCAGCTTAGGCTCGAGGACAGGGATTTCACCCCTCCACTTT.

This clonotype was picked up a small number of times. The chain joins TRBV19 to TRBJ1-5, with D perhaps matching TRBD1 (5 bases). The CDR3 is made up of 16 amino acids. V was clipped by 7 bases and J by 0 bases, with 16 bases between them. The germline V gene has CDR1 LNHDA and CDR2 SQIVND (reference sequence). This CDR3 is CASTLFWGVSNQPQHF. CDR3 nucleotide sequence: TGTGCCAGTACCCTCTTCTGGGGGGTTAGCAATCAGCCCCAGCATTTT.

This clonotype was counted at least ten times. CDR3 residues: CASSERRYEQYF. The DNA for the CDR3 is TGTGCCAGCAGTGAGCGGAGGTACGAGCAGTACTTC. This rearrangement joins TRBV2 to TRBJ2-7; tentative D call: TRBD2 (5 bases). CDR3 size: 12 residues. V dropped 3 bases and J dropped 4 bases, with 7 bases sitting between them. Germline V gene data show CDR1 as SNHLY and CDR2 as FYNNEI.

This clonotype was observed a handful of times. The chain couples TRBV5-4 to TRBJ2-6, with TRBD1 matching 7 bases. This CDR3 comprises 19 residues. Germline V gene lookup returns CDR1 SGHNT and CDR2 YYREEE (reference sequence). V shed 0 bases and J 0 bases; nucleotides not matched to a gene: 9. CDR3 residues: CASSLDLGTASSGANVLTF. The CDR3 nucleotides are TGTGCCAGCAGCTTGGATCTTGGGACAGCGAGCTCTGGGGCCAACGTCCTGACTTTC.

This clonotype came up a few times. J is TRBJ2-1 and V is TRBV20-1; the D gene is possibly TRBD2 (6 bases). The V gene's germline CDR1 is DFQATT and CDR2 SNEGSKA (reference sequence). This CDR3 comprises 13 residues. V dropped 4 bases and J dropped 10 bases, with 17 bases sitting between them. In DNA form, the CDR3 reads TGCAGTGCTACGTCCAGACTAGTTGGGGAGCAGTTCTTC. This codes for CSATSRLVGEQFF.

This clonotype was counted between two and nine times. The chain combines TRBV14 with TRBJ1-1, with TRBD1 as a possible D gene (6 bases). The CDR3 runs 16 residues. V lost 3 bases and J lost 6, with 20 bases in between. Germline V CDR1 and CDR2: SGHDN, FVKESK. CDR3 in DNA: TGTGCCAGCAGCCACGCCTGGGGGGGCGGAGGAGCTGAAGCTTTCTTT. As protein: CASSHAWGGGGAEAFF.

This clonotype was counted a few times. A much more abundant neighbour one base away suggests this may be a read error. This rearrangement joins TRBV7-8 to TRBJ2-7; D not resolved. This CDR3 has 13 amino acids. Germline loops: CDR1 SGHVS, CDR2 FQNEAQ. The CDR3 DNA reads as TGTGCCAGCAGCTTAGGACCAACTTTCGAGCAGCACTTC. Encoded protein: CASSLGPTFEQHF.

This clonotype has ten or more counts. The CDR3 DNA is TGTGCCAGCAGTCCCACCACGCCCGACAGGGGTTCAGCTTTCTTT. This translates into CASSPTTPDRGSAFF. The chain couples TRBV6-1 to TRBJ1-1; 8 bases line up with TRBD1. The ends lost 5 bases at V and 10 bases at J; junction bases unmatched: 15. Germline loops: CDR1 MNHNS, CDR2 SASEGT. The CDR3 totals 15 residues.

CDR3 loop: CASRAGGRPDEQFF. CDR3 nucleotide sequence: TGTGCCAGCAGGGCGGGGGGGCGCCCCGATGAGCAGTTCTTC. The rearrangement joins TRBV28 to TRBJ2-1, with 9 bases fitting TRBD2. The germline gives CDR1 MDHEN, CDR2 SYDVKM. V trimming: 6 bases; J trimming: 8 bases; junction bases outside the gene matches: 8. The CDR3 runs 14 residues.

This clonotype was counted only a few times. A much bigger clone sits one base away, suggesting this may be a read error. The chain combines TRBV15 with TRBJ1-4, with D possibly TRBD1 on 6 matching bases. CDR3 length equals 16 residues. CDR1 is LNHNV and CDR2 is YYDKDF in the germline V gene (reference sequence). DNA of the CDR3: TGTGCCACCAGCAGGCTCCAGGGGTCGGCTAATGGAAAACTGTTTTTT. Translating gives CATSRLQGSANGKLFF. Drawing the rest from reference TRBV15 and TRBJ1-4, the complete variable domain is DAMVIQNPRYQVTQFGKPVTLSCSQTLNHNVMYWYQQKSSQAPKLLFHYYDKDFNNEADTPDNFQSRRPNTSFCFLDIRSPGLGDTAMYLCATSRLQGSANGKLFFGSGTQLSVL.

The chain joins TRBV7-9 to TRBJ2-5; 10 bases match TRBD1. The CDR3 sequence is 15 residues long. Germline V CDR1 and CDR2: SEHNR, FQNEAQ (reference sequence). J was trimmed by 0 bases and V by 5 bases; bases with no gene match: 3. CDR3 nucleotides: TGTGCCAGCAGCCTAGGGACAGGGGACCAAGAGACCCAGTACTTC. Amino acids: CASSLGTGDQETQYF.

This clonotype occurred a few times. The chain combines TRBV10-3 with TRBJ2-4; no reliable D call. The CDR3 is 12 residues long. Germline V gene sequence: CDR1 ENHRY, CDR2 SYGVKD. With 3 bases removed from V and 3 bases from J, the gap between germline ends came to 3 bases. CDR3 in amino acids: CAISDYKNIQYF. The DNA for the CDR3 is TGTGCCATCAGTGATTACAAAAACATTCAGTACTTC.

This clonotype was observed a handful of times. V and J are TRBV20-1 and TRBJ2-4, with 9 bases lining up with TRBD1. V lost 0 bases, J lost 10 bases, and 10 bases stayed unmatched. The CDR3 is 15 residues long. CDR1 and CDR2 (germline): DFQATT, SNEGSKA (reference sequence). CDR3 in amino acids: CSARDSYRGPPIQYF. The CDR3, as DNA: TGCAGTGCTAGAGATTCGTACAGGGGGCCCCCGATTCAGTACTTC.

The gene calls are TRBV28 and TRBJ2-3, with D perhaps TRBD1 or TRBD2 (5 bases each). The CDR3 spans 14 residues. Trimming removed 5 bases from V and 6 bases from J, with 15 bases in between. Per the germline V gene, CDR1 is MDHEN and CDR2 is SYDVKM. CDR3 protein: CASSPFRGGDTQYF. The CDR3 DNA is TGTGCCAGCAGTCCCTTTAGGGGCGGGGATACGCAGTATTTT.

About this clonotype itself: Lacking the conserved final phenylalanine or tryptophan, this CDR3 likely reflects a read error. CDR3 region: CASSPPLQSYNSPLHS. DNA of the CDR3: TGTGCCAGCAGCCCCCCGTTACAATCTTATAATTCACCCCTCCACTCT. This chain uses TRBV27 with TRBJ1-6; unclear D gene. The CDR3 covers 16 residues. V lost 6 bases, J lost 4 bases, and 16 bases lay in between. CDR1 and CDR2 from the germline V gene are MNHEY and SMNVEV (reference sequence).

The rearrangement links TRBV13 to TRBJ2-5, with 7 nucleotides matching TRBD2. CDR1 and CDR2 (germline): PRHDT, FYEKMQ (reference sequence). The J segment lost 2 bases and the V segment lost 4 bases, leaving 7 bases of the junction unmatched. The CDR3 covers 15 residues. The DNA of the CDR3 is TGTGCCAGCAGCTCGACCGGGACTATTCAAGAGACCCAGTACTTC. Its protein product is CASSSTGTIQETQYF.

The V and J genes are TRBV12-3 or TRBV12-4 and TRBJ2-1; 9 nucleotides line up with TRBD1. This CDR3 region has 16 residues. J was trimmed by 4 bases and V by 1 base; bases with no gene match: 5. CDR3 DNA: TGTGCCAGCAGTTTAGTCGGGACAGGGCTTTACAATGAGCAGTTCTTC. It is translated as CASSLVGTGLYNEQFF.

At least ten counts were recorded for this clonotype. The chain employs TRBV11-2 and TRBJ2-7; 7 nucleotides match TRBD1. Germline CDR1 SGHAT, CDR2 FQNNGV. The CDR3 is 15 residues long. With V trimmed by 3 bases and J by 0 bases, 5 bases remained unmatched. This CDR3 reads CASSFDRVGSYEQYF. The CDR3 bases are TGTGCCAGCAGCTTTGACAGGGTGGGCTCCTACGAGCAGTACTTC.

V and J are TRBV7-9 and TRBJ2-3; 7 positions agree with TRBD2. The CDR3 has 17 amino acids. Unmatched junction bases numbered 16, after V lost 5 bases and J lost 5 bases. Germline V gene data show CDR1 as SEHNR and CDR2 as FQNEAQ (reference sequence). CDR3 sequence: CASSPLVAGARRDTQYF. CDR3 DNA sequence: TGTGCCAGCAGCCCCCTGGTTGCGGGAGCGCGACGAGATACGCAGTATTTT.

The chain joins TRBV27 to TRBJ2-7, with D possibly TRBD1 on 5 matching bases. There are 15 residues in the CDR3. V lost 6 bases and J 0 bases, leaving 15 bases between the germline ends. Germline CDR1 is MNHEY and CDR2 is SMNVEV (reference sequence). In DNA, the CDR3 is TGTGCCAGCAGGGGTTCAGGGCCAAGCTCCTACGAGCAGTACTTC. It translates to CASRGSGPSSYEQYF.

Concerning this clonotype: Since a far larger clone is one base different, this is likely a read error. J is TRBJ2-5 and V is TRBV6-2 or TRBV6-3; unclear D gene. Looked up from germline, CDR1 is MNHEY and CDR2 is SVGEGT. The length of the CDR3 is 11 residues. The CDR3 reads CASSTRTVNHF. The CDR3 nucleotides read TGTGCCAGCAGTACACGAACCGTCAATCACTTC.

The genes are TRBV5-5 and TRBJ2-6; D not certain. Germline CDR1 reads SGHKS; CDR2 reads YYEKEE (reference sequence). V lost 6 bases and J 0 bases, leaving 16 bases between the germline ends. The CDR3 totals 17 residues. The CDR3 reads CASNPRVVPSGANVLTF. The CDR3 nucleotides are TGTGCCAGCAACCCAAGGGTAGTCCCCTCTGGGGCCAACGTCCTGACTTTC.

This clonotype was seen a handful of times. The V call is TRBV19, the J call TRBJ1-4, with 12 bases that match TRBD1. The germline V gene has CDR1 LNHDA and CDR2 SQIVND (reference sequence). The V segment lost 9 bases and the J segment 3 bases; nucleotides outside the gene matches: 8. This CDR3 region has 16 residues. The CDR3 sequence is CASRDRGHTANEKLFF. CDR3 in DNA: TGTGCCAGCCGGGACAGGGGGCATACGGCTAATGAAAAACTGTTTTTT. Together with reference TRBV19 and TRBJ1-4, the CDR3 gives the full variable domain: DGGITQSPKYLFRKEGQNVTLSCEQNLNHDAMYWYRQDPGQGLRLIYYSQIVNDFQKGDIAEGYSVSREKKESFPLTVTSAQKNPTAFYLCASRDRGHTANEKLFFGSGTQLSVL.

This rearrangement joins TRBV28 to TRBJ2-4; D gene uncertain. This CDR3 has 13 residues. V lost 6 bases and J 0 bases, leaving 6 bases between the germline ends. Germline V lookup: CDR1 MDHEN, CDR2 SYDVKM. This CDR3 is CASRQLAKNIQYF. For the CDR3, the DNA is TGTGCCAGCAGGCAGCTAGCCAAAAACATTCAGTACTTC.